These 14 T cell receptor beta chains were sequenced from one sample in a study of regulatory T cells in long-lasting Graves disease. Regarding time point: persistent/refractory GD, antithyroid drugs over 5 years with positive TRAb. Construction of the TCR library relied on RNA isolated from PBMCs. Researchers made TCR beta libraries by using iRepertoire HTBI primers and running Arm-PCR on CDR3 regions. TCRdb ran MiXCR on the multiplex PCR reads and lists one entry per CDR3 protein. The data show 400,000 or so distinct CDR3 sequences, 23% seen once. The sequenced sample was peripheral blood mononuclear cells (PBMCs), obtained when the disease was refractory, from a patient treated with antithyroid drugs. The receptors stem from a female donor with Graves disease.

The V and J genes are TRBV7-8 and TRBJ2-7; TRBD1 matches at 8 bases. Germline V CDR1 and CDR2: SGHVS, FQNEAQ. Trimming took 5 bases from V and 7 from J; bases not matched to a gene: 10. The CDR3 loop spans 14 amino acids. The CDR3 protein is CASSPGADREEQYF. For the CDR3, the DNA is TGTGCCAGCAGCCCCGGGGCGGACAGGGAAGAGCAGTACTTC.

This chain joins TRBV19 and TRBJ2-7; D call uncertain. Germline-derived CDR1 and CDR2 are LNHDA and SQIVND (reference sequence). The V and J ends lost 3 bases and 3 bases respectively, with 9 bases between them. This CDR3 comprises 13 residues. CDR3 in DNA: TGTGCCAGTAGTATTTGGGCAGACTACGAGCAGTACTTC. It specifies CASSIWADYEQYF.

This clonotype has a count of ten or more. The V gene is TRBV3-1, the J gene TRBJ2-7; D possibly corresponds to TRBD2 (5 bases). This CDR3 spans 13 amino acids. With 4 bases removed from V and 3 bases from J, the gap between germline ends came to 10 bases. Germline values: CDR1 LGHDT, CDR2 YNNKEL (reference sequence). CDR3 loop: CASSPEGRYEQYF. Written as DNA, the CDR3 is TGTGCCAGCAGCCCCGAGGGCCGCTACGAGCAGTACTTC.

This clonotype was seen a few times. The chain couples TRBV6-1 to TRBJ2-1, with TRBD2 identical over 9 bases. Per germline, CDR1 MNHNS and CDR2 SASEGT. The CDR3 consists of 19 residues. J lost 0 bases, V lost 5 bases, and 14 bases had no gene match. In DNA form, the CDR3 reads TGTGCCAGCAGTAGAGTAGCGGGGGTTGGGGGTTTCTCCTACAATGAGCAGTTCTTC. The encoded protein is CASSRVAGVGGFSYNEQFF.

The chain links TRBV19 to TRBJ1-4, with 8 positions matching TRBD1. Germline lookup yields CDR1 LNHDA and CDR2 SQIVND (reference sequence). With V trimmed by 5 bases and J by 7 bases, 9 bases remained unmatched. The CDR3 loop spans 15 amino acids. The CDR3 is CASSERAGGGEKLFF. Written as DNA, the CDR3 is TGTGCCAGTAGTGAGAGGGCAGGGGGCGGTGAAAAACTGTTTTTT.

The table lists this clonotype with a few counts. The V gene is TRBV7-6, the J gene TRBJ1-1; D gene uncertain. Deletions cut 2 bases from V and 6 bases from J, with 13 bases between. The CDR3 runs 14 residues. Per germline, CDR1 SGHVS and CDR2 FNYEAQ. Here the CDR3 reads CASSLPGEGPEAFF. The CDR3 nucleotides are TGTGCCAGCAGCTTACCGGGCGAGGGCCCTGAAGCTTTCTTT.

This clonotype was counted ten times or more. The chain uses TRBV7-8 and TRBJ1-2; a possible D gene is TRBD1 (6 bases). Trimming stripped 1 base from V and 7 bases from J, with 13 bases between. Per the germline V gene, CDR1 is SGHVS and CDR2 is FQNEAQ. The CDR3 totals 14 residues. The CDR3 reads CASSLGAGAGGYTF. The DNA of the CDR3 is TGTGCCAGCAGCTTAGGGGCAGGGGCAGGTGGCTACACCTTC.

At least ten counts were recorded for this clonotype. The chain has TRBV2 and TRBJ2-7; TRBD2 is a possible D gene (6 bases). The germline V and J ends were trimmed by 6 bases and 6 bases, with 12 bases remaining between them. CDR3 length equals 12 residues. The germline V gene has CDR1 SNHLY and CDR2 FYNNEI. In DNA form, the CDR3 reads TGTGCCAGCAGCGCGCGGGGAGGCGAGCAGTACTTC. Protein sequence: CASSARGGEQYF.

Turning to this clonotype: One base away lies a much larger clone, so this may be a sequencing read error. The V call is TRBV2, the J call TRBJ1-5; D is uncertain. Germline V gene lookup returns CDR1 SNHLY and CDR2 FYNNEI. Between the trimmed V and J ends, which lost 3 bases and 0 bases, there was a span of 9 bases. CDR3 length: 15 residues. This chain's CDR3 is CASSDRRNSNQPQHF. In DNA, the CDR3 is TGTGCCAGCAGTGACCGACGGAATAGCAATCAGCCCCAGCATTTT.

This clonotype was picked up many times. As DNA, the CDR3 is TGTGCCAGCAACCCAAGCGGGAGTGCTTACGAGCAGTACTTC. The encoded protein is CASNPSGSAYEQYF. The chain links TRBV6-1 to TRBJ2-7; 8 bases fit TRBD2. This CDR3 contains 14 residues. The V segment lost 7 bases and the J segment 4 bases; nucleotides outside the gene matches: 9. Germline values: CDR1 MNHNS, CDR2 SASEGT.

This clonotype was detected ten times or more. The chain joins TRBV7-2 to TRBJ2-7, with D perhaps TRBD1 or TRBD2 (5 bases each). Per the germline V gene, CDR1 is SGHTA and CDR2 is FQGNSA. CDR3 length: 14 residues. Trimming took 3 bases from V and 5 from J, leaving 14 bases between them. CDR3: CASSLNFGAHEQYF. The CDR3 DNA follows: TGTGCCAGCAGCTTGAACTTCGGGGCGCACGAGCAGTACTTC.

This clonotype was seen a handful of times. The rearrangement links TRBV19 to TRBJ1-1; TRBD1 is a possible D gene (5 bases). CDR3 length equals 13 residues. Germline lookup yields CDR1 LNHDA and CDR2 SQIVND (reference sequence). The germline V and J ends were trimmed by 9 bases and 1 base, with 12 bases remaining between them. DNA for the CDR3: TGTGCCAGCAATAACCAGGGGAACACTGAAGCTTTCTTT. Amino acids: CASNNQGNTEAFF.

In this sample, this clonotype turned up many times. The chain joins TRBV30 to TRBJ1-2; D call uncertain. This CDR3 region has 12 residues. V gave up 4 bases and J gave up 4 bases, with 10 bases separating them. Germline V lookup: CDR1 GTSNPN, CDR2 SVGIG (reference sequence). This chain's CDR3 is CAWKSAGYGYTF. DNA for the CDR3: TGTGCCTGGAAGTCAGCTGGCTATGGCTACACCTTC.

The chain carries TRBV20-1 and TRBJ2-7; 7 bases line up with TRBD2. J was trimmed by 6 bases and V by 4 bases; bases with no gene match: 6. CDR1 DFQATT and CDR2 SNEGSKA come from the germline V gene (reference sequence). The CDR3 has 12 residues. In nucleotides, the CDR3 is TGCAGTGCTACGGGGACTAAATCCGAGCAGTACTTC. It codes for CSATGTKSEQYF.